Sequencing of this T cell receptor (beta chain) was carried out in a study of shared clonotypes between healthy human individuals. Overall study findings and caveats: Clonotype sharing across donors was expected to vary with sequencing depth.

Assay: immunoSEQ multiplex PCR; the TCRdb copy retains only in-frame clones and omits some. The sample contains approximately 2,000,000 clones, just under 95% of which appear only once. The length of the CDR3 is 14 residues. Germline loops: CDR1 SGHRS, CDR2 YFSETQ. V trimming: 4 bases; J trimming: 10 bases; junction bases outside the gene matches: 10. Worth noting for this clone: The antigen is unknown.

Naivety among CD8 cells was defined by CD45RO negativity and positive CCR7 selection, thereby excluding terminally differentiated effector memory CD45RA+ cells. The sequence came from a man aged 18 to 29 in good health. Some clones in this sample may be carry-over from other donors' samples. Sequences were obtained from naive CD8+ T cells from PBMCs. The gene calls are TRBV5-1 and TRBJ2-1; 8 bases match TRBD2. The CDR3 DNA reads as TGCGCCAGCAGCCCGGGACTAGGGTTGTGGGAGCAGTTCTTC. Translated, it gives CASSPGLGLWEQFF.